These 29 T cell receptor beta chains originate from one sample sequenced in a study of vaccination and CD4 T cells after COVID-19. Treatment reported: roughly 11-day PBMC culture with coronavirus spike peptide pools or control peptides (ViraFEST assay). Scientists ran DNA taken from cultured CD4+ T cells through the Oncomine TCR Beta short-read assay for sequencing. TCRdb redid the calling of the PCR reads with MiXCR, one entry per CDR3 protein. Counted here are roughly 12,000 distinct CDR3 sequences, roughly 50% occurring once; the ten biggest clones make up approximately 25%. These receptors have no identified antigens. What was sequenced was CD4+ T cells from blood, cultured in vitro. The receptor set was obtained from a human donor who had recovered from COVID-19.

The rearrangement joins TRBV7-2 to TRBJ2-7, with TRBD2 identical over 7 bases. CDR1 is SGHTA and CDR2 is FQGNSA in the germline V gene. The junction had 5 bases not matched to a gene; V was cut back by 1 base and J by 2 bases. The CDR3 spans 15 residues. For the CDR3, the DNA is TGTGCCAGCAGCTTAGGAGGCGGGAGAACCTACGAGCAGTACTTC. It codes for CASSLGGGRTYEQYF.

The V and J genes are TRBV7-3 and TRBJ2-2; 7 bases match TRBD2. This CDR3 spans 14 amino acids. Trimming cost V 7 bases and J 5 bases; bases outside gene matches: 7. The germline V gene has CDR1 SGHTA and CDR2 FQGTGA. CDR3 nucleotides: TGTGCCAGCACCCAAACGGGGGGAACCGGGGAGCTGTTTTTT. As protein: CASTQTGGTGELFF.

This clonotype was picked up a small number of times. The chain joins TRBV6-1 to TRBJ2-7, with TRBD1 matching over 9 bases. This CDR3 region has 14 residues. Unmatched junction bases numbered 5, after V lost 6 bases and J lost 2 bases. Germline V gene data show CDR1 as MNHNS and CDR2 as SASEGT. CDR3 sequence reads: CASRRRQGAYEQYF. The CDR3 DNA sequence: TGTGCCAGCAGGCGACGACAGGGGGCCTACGAGCAGTACTTC.

A few counts support this clonotype. This chain links TRBV4-2 with TRBJ2-1, with 16 positions matching TRBD2. CDR1 and CDR2 from the germline V gene are LGHNA and YNFKEQ. The CDR3 covers 23 residues. Trimming cost V 0 bases and J 4 bases; bases outside gene matches: 18. CDR3 in amino acids: CASSQDLKGGLAGGRGIYNEQFF. CDR3 coding DNA: TGTGCCAGCAGCCAAGACCTAAAGGGGGGACTAGCGGGAGGGAGAGGGATATACAATGAGCAGTTCTTC.

The chain recombines TRBV12-3 or TRBV12-4 with TRBJ2-6; 7 positions match TRBD1. The CDR3 extends over 19 amino acids. The trim removed 5 bases at V and 5 bases at J, leaving 18 bases unmatched. The CDR3 sequence is CASSHYPGTDPVRANVLTF. As DNA, the CDR3 is TGTGCCAGCAGTCACTATCCCGGGACAGACCCCGTAAGGGCCAACGTCCTGACTTTC.

This sequence joins TRBV20-1 and TRBJ1-3; D gene unclear. V lost 5 bases and J 3 bases, leaving 8 bases between the germline ends. The CDR3 covers 12 residues. Germline CDR1 DFQATT, CDR2 SNEGSKA (reference sequence). The DNA of the CDR3 is TGCAGTGCTTCCAGTAGTGGAAACACCATATATTTT. This gives the protein CSASSSGNTIYF.

There are a few counts of this clonotype. The rearrangement uses TRBV5-1 and TRBJ2-3; D possibly matches TRBD1 or TRBD2 (5 bases each). Trimming took 4 bases from V and 2 from J, leaving 11 bases between them. The CDR3 has 14 residues. Germline lookup yields CDR1 SGHRS and CDR2 YFSETQ. As DNA, the CDR3 is TGCGCCAGCAGCCCGGGACCGATCACAGATACGCAGTATTTT. Translating it yields CASSPGPITDTQYF. Complete variable domain (other parts from reference TRBV5-1 and TRBJ2-3): KAGVTQTPRYLIKTRGQQVTLSCSPISGHRSVSWYQQTPGQGLQFLFEYFSETQRNKGNFPGRFSGRQFSNSRSEMNVSTLELGDSALYLCASSPGPITDTQYFGPGTRLTVL.

This clonotype was seen only a few times. The rearrangement uses TRBV11-2 and TRBJ2-2; D is ambiguous. The germline V and J ends were trimmed by 3 bases and 0 bases, with 8 bases remaining between them. The CDR3 has 15 amino acids. Per the germline V gene, CDR1 is SGHAT and CDR2 is FQNNGV. The CDR3 nucleotides are TGTGCCAGCAGCTTTCAGCACACGAACACCGGGGAGCTGTTTTTT. Translated, it gives CASSFQHTNTGELFF.

The chain uses TRBV4-2 and TRBJ1-3, with a possible D match to TRBD1 (5 bases). Trimming pared 1 base from V and 4 bases from J, leaving 17 bases between. Germline CDR1 reads LGHNA; CDR2 reads YNFKEQ. There are 17 residues in the CDR3. The CDR3 is CASSQVAQAVSGNTIYF. As DNA, the CDR3 is TGTGCCAGCAGCCAAGTCGCACAGGCGGTATCGGGAAACACCATATATTTT.

The chain combines TRBV19 with TRBJ1-4; D is perhaps TRBD1 (5 bases). From germline, CDR1 is LNHDA and CDR2 SQIVND (reference sequence). This CDR3 has 14 amino acids. The V gene lost 7 bases and the J gene lost 5 bases, with 14 bases spanning the gap. CDR3 loop: CASMPGAWNEKLFF. CDR3 DNA: TGTGCCAGTATGCCTGGGGCTTGGAATGAAAAACTGTTTTTT.

The J gene is TRBJ1-2, the V gene TRBV6-1, with 9 bases lining up with TRBD1. There are 14 residues in the CDR3. J lost 6 bases, V lost 5 bases, and 7 bases had no gene match. The germline V gene has CDR1 MNHNS and CDR2 SASEGT. The CDR3 protein is CASSTGTGLDGYTF. In nucleotides, the CDR3 is TGTGCCAGCAGTACCGGGACAGGGCTGGATGGCTACACCTTC.

This clonotype has just one count. This chain links TRBV10-3 with TRBJ2-7, with TRBD1 matching 9 bases. Germline CDR1 reads ENHRY; CDR2 reads SYGVKD. The CDR3 totals 15 residues. V gave up 6 bases and J gave up 6 bases; unmatched junction bases: 12. CDR3 loop: CAISQAGTGFSEQYF. Here the CDR3 DNA reads TGTGCCATCAGCCAAGCCGGGACAGGGTTTAGCGAGCAGTACTTC.

This clonotype has just a few counts. This sequence joins TRBV28 and TRBJ2-3; possible D gene TRBD2, 5 bases. Trimming removed 6 bases from V and 2 bases from J, with 9 bases in between. The germline V gene has CDR1 MDHEN and CDR2 SYDVKM. This CDR3 comprises 13 residues. Here the CDR3 reads CASSERYTDTQYF. The CDR3 nucleotides read TGTGCCAGCAGCGAGCGGTACACAGATACGCAGTATTTT.

The chain uses TRBV12-3 or TRBV12-4 and TRBJ1-6; D is uncertain. The CDR3 has 17 residues. The ends were cut back, 6 bases at V and 11 bases at J, with 26 bases in the middle. The CDR3 here is CASSNHGGIGLSAPLHF. The CDR3, as DNA: TGTGCCAGCAGCAACCATGGAGGAATCGGTCTATCAGCACCCCTCCACTTT.

This clonotype is a singleton in its sample. The CDR3 here is CASSTRLAGGRDEQFF. The CDR3 DNA follows: TGTGCCAGCAGCACCCGACTAGCGGGAGGGCGTGATGAGCAGTTCTTC. This sequence joins TRBV9 and TRBJ2-1; TRBD2 matches 14 bases. This CDR3 spans 16 amino acids. V lost 4 bases and J lost 8; bases outside the gene matches: 8. Germline CDR1 reads SGDLS; CDR2 reads YYNGEE.

This chain connects TRBV21-1 to TRBJ2-7; TRBD2, the table's D call, was not compared with the DNA. TRBV21-1 is a known pseudogene. The CDR3 spans 16 residues. DNA of the CDR3: TGTGCCAGCAGCAAAGAACCCCGGACCAGCCGAGGCGAGCAGTACTTC. It is translated as CASSKEPRTSRGEQYF.

The V and J genes are TRBV2 and TRBJ1-2; the D gene is possibly TRBD1 (6 bases). V lost 4 bases, J lost 11 bases, and 14 bases lay in between. This CDR3 has 12 amino acids. Germline CDR1 is SNHLY and CDR2 is FYNNEI. The CDR3 loop reads CASSAGDGGYTF. The CDR3 nucleotides are TGTGCCAGCAGTGCAGGGGACGGTGGATACACCTTC.

The rearrangement joins TRBV6-1 to TRBJ1-5; D remains unclear. Germline-derived CDR1 and CDR2 are MNHNS and SASEGT. There are 10 residues in the CDR3. V lost 7 bases and J 5 bases, leaving 3 bases between the germline ends. CDR3 sequence reads: CASNDQPQHF. The CDR3 DNA sequence: TGTGCCAGCAATGATCAGCCCCAGCATTTT.

This sequence joins TRBV2 and TRBJ1-1; no clear D. The germline CDR1 and CDR2 sequences are SNHLY and FYNNEI. V shed 4 bases and J shed 3 bases, with 3 bases lying between them. This CDR3 has 11 amino acids. DNA for the CDR3: TGTGCCAGCAGTGCTTACACTGAAGCTTTCTTT. Its protein product is CASSAYTEAFF. Full variable domain (rest looked up from reference TRBV2 and TRBJ1-1): EPEVTQTPSHQVTQMGQEVILRCVPISNHLYFYWYRQILGQKVEFLVSFYNNEISEKSEIFDDQFSVERPDGSNFTLKIRSTKLEDSAMYFCASSAYTEAFFGQGTRLTVV.

A single count supports this clonotype. The chain joins TRBV4-1 to TRBJ1-3; 10 nucleotides match TRBD1. CDR1 MGHRA and CDR2 YSYEKL come from the germline V gene. The ends lost 0 bases at V and 3 bases at J; junction bases unmatched: 8. CDR3 length equals 18 residues. Written as DNA, the CDR3 is TGCGCCAGCAGCCAAGAAAGAGAGAGGACAGGGGGTGGAAACACCATATATTTT. Translation gives CASSQERERTGGGNTIYF.

V usage is TRBV10-3 and J usage is TRBJ1-3; 8 bases map to TRBD1. The CDR3 has 16 amino acids. Germline V CDR1 and CDR2: ENHRY, SYGVKD. The ends lost 4 bases at V and 7 bases at J; junction bases unmatched: 12. CDR3 region: CAISANDGGQVNTIYF. The CDR3 DNA follows: TGTGCCATCAGTGCTAATGATGGGGGACAGGTTAACACCATATATTTT.

This clonotype was detected once. The chain uses TRBV28 and TRBJ2-3; tentative D call: TRBD2 (6 bases). The CDR3 has 15 amino acids. CDR1 is MDHEN and CDR2 is SYDVKM in the germline V gene. V was cut by 6 bases and J by 1 base, with 14 bases left in between. The DNA of the CDR3 is TGTGCCAGCAGGTGGGGGAGGTCACGCACAGATACGCAGTATTTT. This gives the protein CASRWGRSRTDTQYF.

This clonotype was seen more than once but under ten times. The chain couples TRBV5-4 to TRBJ1-3, with 9 bases fitting TRBD1. This CDR3 has 16 residues. The junction had 9 bases not matched to a gene; V was cut back by 5 bases and J by 3 bases. The germline gives CDR1 SGHNT, CDR2 YYREEE (reference sequence). CDR3 loop: CASSQTGGAFGNTIYF. The CDR3 DNA is TGTGCCAGCAGTCAAACAGGGGGCGCTTTTGGAAACACCATATATTTT.

This rearrangement joins TRBV7-6 to TRBJ2-7; a possible D gene is TRBD2 (6 bases). V was trimmed by 5 bases and J by 2 bases, leaving 13 bases between them. This CDR3 contains 14 residues. CDR1 SGHVS and CDR2 FNYEAQ come from the germline V gene. The CDR3 coding sequence is TGTGCCAGCAGCGCTCGGACTACTCCCTACGAGCAGTACTTC. Its protein product is CASSARTTPYEQYF.

This clonotype was seen a few times. The rearrangement links TRBV28 to TRBJ1-2; 9 nucleotides match TRBD1. J was trimmed by 0 bases and V by 6 bases; bases with no gene match: 8. The germline V gene has CDR1 MDHEN and CDR2 SYDVKM. This CDR3 has 16 residues. The CDR3 sequence is CASRNPGQGSNYGYTF. In DNA, the CDR3 is TGTGCCAGCAGGAACCCGGGACAGGGATCTAACTATGGCTACACCTTC.

There are a few counts of this clonotype. The gene calls are TRBV6-1 and TRBJ1-6; D is uncertain. V gave up 8 bases and J gave up 4 bases, with 12 bases separating them. Germline V gives CDR1 MNHNS, CDR2 SASEGT. The CDR3 loop spans 14 amino acids. The CDR3 loop is CASWSRDYNSPLHF. Here the CDR3 DNA reads TGTGCCAGCTGGAGCCGAGATTATAATTCACCCCTCCACTTT.

This sequence joins TRBV27 and TRBJ2-1; TRBD1 matches at 8 bases. The CDR3 totals 16 residues. Losses at the gene ends were 2 bases for V and 3 bases for J; bases not matched to a gene: 6. Germline V lookup: CDR1 MNHEY, CDR2 SMNVEV (reference sequence). Here the CDR3 reads CASSLRGQVNYNEQFF. In DNA form, the CDR3 reads TGTGCCAGCAGTTTACGGGGACAGGTAAACTACAATGAGCAGTTCTTC.

In its sample, this clonotype was seen once. The chain carries TRBV19 and TRBJ2-3; 10 bases match TRBD2. CDR1 LNHDA and CDR2 SQIVND come from the germline V gene (reference sequence). Trimming cost V 10 bases and J 2 bases; bases outside gene matches: 12. The CDR3 is 16 amino acids. In DNA, the CDR3 is TGTGCCAACAGTGGGGGGCTAGCGGGAGCCACAGATACGCAGTATTTT. Translation: CANSGGLAGATDTQYF. The complete variable domain, with remaining parts taken from reference TRBV19 and TRBJ2-3, reads DGGITQSPKYLFRKEGQNVTLSCEQNLNHDAMYWYRQDPGQGLRLIYYSQIVNDFQKGDIAEGYSVSREKKESFPLTVTSAQKNPTAFYLCANSGGLAGATDTQYFGPGTRLTVL.

V usage is TRBV19 and J usage is TRBJ1-6, with 7 bases identical to TRBD1. Germline loops: CDR1 LNHDA, CDR2 SQIVND (reference sequence). The ends lost 3 bases at V and 6 bases at J; junction bases unmatched: 8. This CDR3 has 16 amino acids. In nucleotides, the CDR3 is TGTGCCAGTAGTATCCAGGGACAGCGCTTTAATTCACCCCTCCACTTT. Protein sequence: CASSIQGQRFNSPLHF.